These 8 T cell receptor beta chains share one sample of origin, sequenced in a study of cytomegalovirus exposure and HLA in healthy donors. Vbeta (60) and Jbeta (13) primers were used in the PCR. The repertoire was sequenced with immunoSEQ multiplex PCR; TCRdb's copy has only in-frame clones and lacks some. The table includes about 160,000 clones, roughly 70% detected once. Specimen: PBMCs. The source of these receptors is a woman in her forties or fifties in good health and CMV-seropositive.

V and J are TRBV6-5 and TRBJ2-1, with D possibly matching TRBD2 (7 bases). CDR3 length: 12 residues. V shed 8 bases and J shed 7 bases, with 12 bases lying between them. The germline gives CDR1 MNHEY, CDR2 SVGAGI. The DNA of the CDR3 is TGTGCCAGCCGGGGGGCACGGAATGAGCAGTTCTTC. Translation: CASRGARNEQFF.

This clone occurred once. V gene TRBV5-1 combines with J gene TRBJ2-3, with a weak D call TRBD2 (6 bases). CDR1 is SGHRS, CDR2 YFSETQ, per germline. The CDR3 runs 13 residues. The V end was cut by 3 bases, the J end by 4 bases, with 9 bases between. The CDR3 nucleotides read TGCGCCAGCAGCTCCCCGGGGGCAGATACGCAGTATTTT. Its translation is CASSSPGADTQYF.

In regard to this clone: A read error may account for a junction end that differs from germline. This chain links TRBV7-9 with TRBJ1-3; D is undetermined. Germline CDR1 and CDR2: SEHNR and FQNEAQ (reference sequence). The CDR3 runs 12 residues. CDR3 nucleotides: TGTTCCAGCAGTCAGATAGAGGACACCATATATTTT. Amino acid sequence: CSSSQIEDTIYF.

This clone was detected only a few times. This sequence joins TRBV5-4 and TRBJ2-2, with TRBD2 matching 13 bases. Germline-derived CDR1 and CDR2 are SGHNT and YYREEE (reference sequence). This CDR3 has 16 amino acids. Trimming cost V 0 bases and J 6 bases; bases outside gene matches: 2. This chain's CDR3 is CASSLGGLAGAGELFF. For the CDR3, the DNA is TGTGCCAGCAGCTTGGGAGGACTAGCGGGGGCCGGGGAGCTGTTTTTT.

The chain is built from TRBV5-1 and TRBJ2-1; D possibly corresponds to TRBD2 (7 bases). The V and J ends lost 3 bases and 2 bases respectively, with 9 bases between them. This CDR3 contains 14 residues. CDR1 and CDR2 (germline): SGHRS, YFSETQ. The DNA for the CDR3 is TGCGCCAGCAGCTGGCGGGGGCCCTACAATGAGCAGTTCTTC. It specifies CASSWRGPYNEQFF.

The table lists this clone with a count of one. This sequence joins TRBV27 and TRBJ1-2; possible D gene TRBD1, 5 bases. The CDR3 length is 12 residues. V was pared by 6 bases and J by 4 bases, with 9 bases between. Germline assignment: CDR1 MNHEY and CDR2 SMNVEV (reference sequence). Here the CDR3 reads CASRDSFYGYTF. In nucleotides, the CDR3 is TGTGCCAGCAGAGACAGCTTCTATGGCTACACCTTC.

This clone was counted once. The chain is built from TRBV27 and TRBJ1-2, with 8 bases lining up with TRBD1. Germline-derived CDR1 and CDR2 are MNHEY and SMNVEV (reference sequence). Trimming took 3 bases from V and 4 from J; bases not matched to a gene: 1. The CDR3 runs 13 residues. CDR3 nucleotide sequence: TGTGCCAGCAGTTTTACAGGGGGCTATGGCTACACCTTC. This translates into CASSFTGGYGYTF.

This clone was seen a few times. The V call is TRBV15, the J call TRBJ1-1; 7 bases map to TRBD1. The CDR3 totals 14 residues. CDR1 and CDR2 (germline): LNHNV, YYDKDF (reference sequence). V lost 4 bases to trimming and J lost 5 bases; unmatched junction nucleotides: 7. The CDR3 DNA reads TGTGCCACCAGCATAGCGGGACAGATAACTGAAGCTTTCTTT. Translating gives CATSIAGQITEAFF.